Presented here are 21 T cell receptor beta chains from one specimen sequenced in a study of long-term antiretroviral therapy in people with HIV. Samples were assayed with immunoSEQ v3.0 at survey level. Here immunoSEQ multiplex PCR was the method, and the copy in TCRdb shows in-frame clones only, minus some. The data contain 8,000 to 10,000 clones, more than 80% of them singletons. The sample was unsorted PBMCs, taken 0.7 years after starting antiretroviral therapy. All receptors come from a middle-aged man with HIV.

The rearrangement joins TRBV4-3 to TRBJ1-1; D may be TRBD1 (5 bases). Looked up from germline, CDR1 is LGHNA and CDR2 is YSLEER. This CDR3 has 15 amino acids. Deletions cut 4 bases from V and 5 bases from J, with 17 bases between. The CDR3 DNA reads as TGCGCCAGCAGCCCTACTTCGGGGGGAAGTACTGAAGCTTTCTTT. It encodes CASSPTSGGSTEAFF.

This chain joins TRBV19 and TRBJ2-7, with 7 bases matching TRBD1. The CDR3 sequence is 15 residues long. Germline V CDR1 and CDR2: LNHDA, SQIVND (reference sequence). V shed 4 bases, J shed 0 bases, and the junction held 6 bases outside the gene matches. The CDR3 protein is CASSNTGDPSYEQYF. CDR3 sequence (DNA): TGTGCCAGTAGTAACACAGGGGATCCCTCCTACGAGCAGTACTTC.

The rearrangement links TRBV9 to TRBJ2-5; 8 positions agree with TRBD1. The trim removed 0 bases at V and 5 bases at J, leaving 6 bases unmatched. CDR3 size: 15 residues. Germline CDR1 SGDLS, CDR2 YYNGEE. CDR3 bases: TGTGCCAGCAGCGTAGAGACAGGGGCGTTCGAGACCCAGTACTTC. It yields the protein CASSVETGAFETQYF.

This sequence joins TRBV4-1 and TRBJ2-7, with a weak D call TRBD2 (5 bases). Germline values: CDR1 MGHRA, CDR2 YSYEKL. V was shortened by 1 base and J by 3 bases, with 10 bases between the two germline ends. The CDR3 loop spans 14 amino acids. The CDR3 loop is CASSQGLADYEQYF. CDR3 coding DNA: TGCGCCAGCAGCCAAGGTCTAGCTGACTACGAGCAGTACTTC.

The rearrangement joins TRBV19 to TRBJ2-7, with TRBD2 matching 13 bases. The CDR3 loop spans 16 amino acids. With 3 bases clipped from V and 5 bases from J, the junction kept 7 bases outside the gene matches. Germline CDR1 LNHDA, CDR2 SQIVND (reference sequence). The CDR3 region has the DNA TGTGCCAGTAGTATCACGTGGACTAGCGGGAGTGACGAGCAGTACTTC. As protein: CASSITWTSGSDEQYF.

J is TRBJ2-7 and V is TRBV18, with 12 bases fitting TRBD1. J lost 5 bases, V lost 8 bases, and 7 bases had no gene match. There are 14 residues in the CDR3. Germline-derived CDR1 and CDR2 are KGHSH and LQKENI. CDR3 DNA: TGTGCCAGCGACCCCGGGACAGGGGGCCACGAGCAGTACTTC. It translates to CASDPGTGGHEQYF.

Regarding this clone: The same CDR3 also results from other DNA sequences found in this sample. The gene calls are TRBV27 and TRBJ2-1; 7 bases agree with TRBD2. CDR1 and CDR2 (germline): MNHEY, SMNVEV (reference sequence). The CDR3 is made up of 15 amino acids. J lost 4 bases, V lost 3 bases, and 6 bases had no gene match. For the CDR3, the DNA is TGTGCCAGCAGTTTCCCTAGCGGACGATACAATGAGCAGTTCTTC. Translating gives CASSFPSGRYNEQFF.

This clone has only one observation. This sequence joins TRBV5-4 and TRBJ1-1; TRBD1 agrees at 7 bases. V was pared by 4 bases and J by 5 bases, with 5 bases of the junction left unmatched. CDR1 is SGHNT and CDR2 is YYREEE in the germline V gene (reference sequence). The CDR3 has 13 residues. The CDR3 sequence is CASSANRGTEAFF. CDR3 DNA sequence: TGTGCCAGCAGCGCCAACAGGGGAACTGAAGCTTTCTTT.

The gene calls are TRBV12-1 and TRBJ1-2. TRBV12-1 is recorded as a pseudogene. This CDR3 contains 18 residues. CDR3 nucleotide sequence: TGTGCCAGCAGCTTGATTAAGAAGGACGCCAAAGCTAACTATGGCTACACCTTC. Translating gives CASSLIKKDAKANYGYTF.

V gene TRBV5-1 combines with J gene TRBJ2-7, with TRBD2 matching over 8 bases. This CDR3 is built from 14 residues. Losses at the gene ends were 0 bases for V and 6 bases for J; bases not matched to a gene: 5. Germline V gives CDR1 SGHRS, CDR2 YFSETQ. The CDR3 bases are TGCGCCAGCAGCTTGGGGACTAGCTATAGCGAGCAGTACTTC. This translates into CASSLGTSYSEQYF.

The V call is TRBV30, the J call TRBJ1-4; D unclear. V was trimmed by 1 base and J by 5 bases, leaving 17 bases between them. The germline gives CDR1 GTSNPN, CDR2 SVGIG (reference sequence). This CDR3 comprises 16 residues. CDR3 sequence (DNA): TGTGCCTGGAGTGCCAACCGAGGGCAGCCGAATGAAAAACTGTTTTTT. Its translation: CAWSANRGQPNEKLFF.

CDR3 DNA sequence: TGTGCCAGCAGCACGGAAACAATACTAGGTTTGAGCTCCTACAATGAGCAGTTCTTC. Amino acids: CASSTETILGLSSYNEQFF. The V gene is TRBV5-4, the J gene TRBJ2-1, with a possible D match to TRBD2 (5 bases). Germline V CDR1 and CDR2: SGHNT, YYREEE (reference sequence). Between the trimmed V and J ends, which lost 4 bases and 0 bases, there was a span of 23 bases. CDR3 length equals 19 residues. Combining the CDR3 with reference TRBV5-4 and TRBJ2-1 gives the whole variable domain ETGVTQSPTHLIKTRGQQVTLRCSSQSGHNTVSWYQQALGQGPQFIFQYYREEENGRGNFPPRFSGLQFPNYSSELNVNALELDDSALYLCASSTETILGLSSYNEQFFGPGTRLTVL.

This chain links TRBV28 with TRBJ1-1; 7 positions match TRBD1. CDR1 MDHEN and CDR2 SYDVKM come from the germline V gene. This CDR3 is built from 15 residues. Germline trimming cut 3 bases from V and 4 bases from J; bases unmatched to any gene: 8. Here the CDR3 DNA reads TGTGCCAGCAGTTTGACAGGGCTGGGGGTCACTGAAGCTTTCTTT. Amino acid sequence: CASSLTGLGVTEAFF.

V is TRBV5-4 and J is TRBJ1-4, with D possibly matching TRBD1 (6 bases). The V gene's germline CDR1 is SGHNT and CDR2 YYREEE (reference sequence). Trimming left V 2 bases short and J 8 bases short, with 19 bases between. The CDR3 contains 16 residues. The CDR3 DNA is TGTGCCAGCAGCTTTTTAGGCGGGGGGCAGGGAGAAAAACTGTTTTTT. Protein product: CASSFLGGGQGEKLFF.

J is TRBJ2-7 and V is TRBV20-1, with unresolved D. The V gene lost 6 bases and the J gene lost 3 bases, with 6 bases spanning the gap. The CDR3 runs to 10 residues. CDR1 and CDR2 from the germline V gene are DFQATT and SNEGSKA (reference sequence). CDR3 bases: TGCAGTGCCGCGCACTACGAGCAGTACTTC. This translates into CSAAHYEQYF.

The V call is TRBV4-3, the J call TRBJ2-1; D not certain. The CDR3 loop spans 13 amino acids. The V gene lost 0 bases and the J gene lost 7 bases, with 7 bases spanning the gap. Per the germline V gene, CDR1 is LGHNA and CDR2 is YSLEER. The CDR3, as DNA: TGCGCCAGCAGCCAAGATAGAATGAATGAGCAGTTCTTC. Amino acids: CASSQDRMNEQFF.

This clone was detected only a few times. The chain carries TRBV14 and TRBJ2-1; tentative D call: TRBD2 (6 bases). The V end lost 0 bases, the J end lost 8 bases, and 20 bases lay between the germline ends. There are 17 residues in the CDR3. Germline V CDR1 and CDR2: SGHDN, FVKESK. CDR3 in amino acids: CASSQDMTTRYMDEQFF. The CDR3, as DNA: TGTGCCAGCAGCCAAGATATGACGACTAGGTATATGGATGAGCAGTTCTTC.

This chain joins TRBV30 and TRBJ1-1; D remains ambiguous. Trimming took 3 bases from V and 5 from J, leaving 16 bases between them. The CDR3 length is 14 residues. Per germline, CDR1 GTSNPN and CDR2 SVGIG (reference sequence). The CDR3 protein is CAWRRERVLTEAFF. CDR3 DNA sequence: TGTGCCTGGAGACGGGAACGGGTTTTGACTGAAGCTTTCTTT.

The chain employs TRBV5-1 and TRBJ2-5, with a weak D call TRBD1 (6 bases). Trimming left V 4 bases short and J 5 bases short, with 21 bases between. Germline CDR1 and CDR2: SGHRS and YFSETQ. CDR3 length equals 16 residues. This CDR3 reads CASSIQGSSGLETQYF. The CDR3 nucleotides read TGCGCCAGCAGCATACAGGGTTCCTCGGGTTTGGAGACCCAGTACTTC.

The rearrangement uses TRBV10-3 and TRBJ1-1, with 9 bases matching TRBD1. Germline CDR1 is ENHRY and CDR2 is SYGVKD. The CDR3 totals 13 residues. V shed 7 bases and J 6 bases; nucleotides not matched to a gene: 6. As DNA, the CDR3 is TGTGCCATCAAGGGACAGGGAAACTCTGAAGCTTTCTTT. Its protein is CAIKGQGNSEAFF.

The rearrangement joins TRBV7-9 to TRBJ1-3, with a tentative D call TRBD1 (5 bases). Deletions cut 5 bases from V and 1 base from J, with 15 bases between. Germline loops: CDR1 SEHNR, CDR2 FQNEAQ (reference sequence). CDR3 length: 16 residues. The CDR3 is CASSGQQVASGNTIYF. CDR3 nucleotides: TGTGCCAGCAGCGGACAACAGGTGGCTTCTGGAAACACCATATATTTT.